This paragraph covers one T cell receptor beta chain sequence. What it binds is unknown. One end of the junction does not line up with germline, which may come from a read error. The PCR made use of 60 Vbeta and 13 Jbeta primers. TCRdb keeps only in-frame clones here, not all; method: immunoSEQ multiplex PCR. This repertoire shows fewer than 250,000 clones, more than 65% found once; its top ten account for 1.5% to 2%. The sample is drawn from a study of cytomegalovirus exposure and HLA in healthy donors. Study results and caveats: Overall, approximately 150 TCR beta chains were annotated as cytomegalovirus-associated. Looking again later, the authors saw that most CMV-associated TCR beta chains seemed HLA-restricted.

The TCR sequence derives from a woman in her thirties in good health and CMV-seronegative. Sequencing was performed on PBMCs.

This chain's CDR3 is CASRLGQGANLGPRHF. The DNA for the CDR3 is TGTGCCAGCAGGCTGGGACAGGGGGCCAACCTGGGGCCCCGGCATTTT. The chain recombines TRBV28 with TRBJ1-5; the match to TRBD1 covers 12 bases. The germline V gene encodes CDR1 MDHEN and CDR2 SYDVKM. This CDR3 is built from 16 residues.